The T cell receptor beta chain under discussion was sequenced for a study of blood T cell repertoires in COVID-19. Study information: Samples of COVID-19 (acute and convalescent) were obtained from the United States, Italy and Spain. PBMCs, B-cell-depleted T cells, or T cells provided the cDNA or gDNA that made up the material.

The authors' processing: How many nucleated cells were present was estimated from reference gene primer amplification. TCRdb keeps only in-frame clones here, not all; method: immunoSEQ multiplex PCR. V, J and clone size derive from that table, while D and trimming were established from the DNA sequence. The sample yields 35,000 to 50,000 clones, about 80% seen once. The CDR3 is 16 amino acids. V shed 3 bases, J shed 2 bases, and the junction held 6 bases outside the gene matches. CDR1 and CDR2 from the germline V gene are KGHDR and SFDVKD. The sequenced sample consisted of peripheral blood. The TCR originated in an elderly woman with acute or convalescent COVID-19. The chain links TRBV24-1 to TRBJ1-5; 7 bases line up with TRBD1. Here the CDR3 reads CATSDPTDRGNQPQHF. CDR3 DNA sequence: TGTGCCACCAGTGATCCGACTGACAGGGGCAATCAGCCCCAGCATTTT.